Following are 32 T cell receptor beta chains from one sample sequenced in a study of patients and donors after allogeneic stem cell transplantation. TCRdb reprocessed the RT-PCR reads with MiXCR, giving one entry per CDR3 protein. The sample lists roughly 1,700 distinct CDR3 sequences; roughly 18% were seen once. The sample was blood, either unsorted or a sorted T cell fraction (not recorded which). These receptors all stem from a human donor who was either an allogeneic HSCT recipient or a stem cell or donor lymphocyte infusion donor (not recorded which). It is not recorded whose cells these are; they may come from a transplant donor.

This clonotype is large by share. This sequence joins TRBV28 and TRBJ1-1; possible D gene TRBD1, 6 bases. Trimming left V 5 bases short and J 3 bases short, with 16 bases between. Germline V lookup: CDR1 MDHEN, CDR2 SYDVKM. The CDR3 runs 15 residues. The CDR3 loop reads CASSGRDNKYTEAFF. CDR3 coding DNA: TGTGCCAGCAGTGGCCGGGACAACAAATACACTGAAGCTTTCTTT.

This clonotype has more than one count but fewer than ten. This chain connects TRBV7-2 to TRBJ2-1, with a tentative D call TRBD2 (5 bases). The CDR3 totals 13 residues. With 5 bases removed from V and 6 bases from J, the gap between germline ends came to 11 bases. The germline V gene encodes CDR1 SGHTA and CDR2 FQGNSA. Here the CDR3 reads CASSPDYLNEQFF. CDR3 nucleotide sequence: TGTGCCAGCAGCCCCGACTATCTCAATGAGCAGTTCTTC.

Many counts were recorded for this clonotype. This chain joins TRBV7-9 and TRBJ2-1; D remains unclear. CDR1 is SEHNR and CDR2 is FQNEAQ in the germline V gene (reference sequence). The V end was cut by 5 bases, the J end by 10 bases, with 12 bases between. The CDR3 runs to 12 residues. The CDR3 loop reads CASSQPLEEQFF. The DNA for the CDR3 is TGTGCCAGCAGCCAGCCTTTGGAGGAGCAGTTCTTC.

This clonotype has a count of ten or more. The genes are TRBV5-1 and TRBJ2-5; the D gene is possibly TRBD1 (5 bases). The germline V and J ends were trimmed by 4 bases and 1 base, with 14 bases remaining between them. The V gene's germline CDR1 is SGHRS and CDR2 YFSETQ. This CDR3 is built from 15 residues. In DNA, the CDR3 is TGCGCCAGCAGCCCAGGACAAGGGTTCCAAGAGACCCAGTACTTC. Amino acid sequence: CASSPGQGFQETQYF.

By share of the sample, this clonotype is medium-sized. V gene TRBV7-9 combines with J gene TRBJ2-5, with a weak D call TRBD2 (6 bases). V lost 5 bases and J lost 1, with 14 bases in between. This CDR3 is built from 15 residues. CDR1 and CDR2 from the germline V gene are SEHNR and FQNEAQ (reference sequence). CDR3 loop: CASSRKRAFQETQYF. As DNA, the CDR3 is TGTGCCAGCAGCCGCAAGCGGGCCTTCCAAGAGACCCAGTACTTC.

At least ten counts were recorded for this clonotype. This chain links TRBV24-1 with TRBJ1-1, with 7 bases matching TRBD1. The V and J ends lost 8 bases and 5 bases, in that order; junction bases with no gene match: 10. This CDR3 has 14 residues. Germline V gene sequence: CDR1 KGHDR, CDR2 SFDVKD. CDR3 coding DNA: TGTGCCACCATCGGGACAGTTTTTAAAACTGAAGCTTTCTTT. It codes for CATIGTVFKTEAFF.

As concerns this clonotype: Germline and junction disagree at one end, which may indicate a read error. The gene calls are TRBV7-9 and TRBJ2-4; the D is unclear. There are 13 residues in the CDR3. CDR1 is SEHNR and CDR2 is FQNEAQ in the germline V gene (reference sequence). For the CDR3, the DNA is TGTGCCAGCAGCTTTGGGTCTACGACTTCTCTAGACTTC. Translated: CASSFGSTTSLDF.

This clonotype is medium-sized within its sample. This rearrangement joins TRBV10-3 to TRBJ1-3; no firm D call. V lost 5 bases to trimming and J lost 4 bases, with 9 bases between them. CDR1 ENHRY and CDR2 SYGVKD come from the germline V gene. The CDR3 runs 13 residues. The CDR3 sequence: CAISSYPGNTIYF. The CDR3 DNA sequence: TGTGCCATCAGTTCCTATCCAGGAAACACCATATATTTT.

This clonotype is deemed medium-sized. This rearrangement joins TRBV29-1 to TRBJ2-7; 10 bases line up with TRBD2. CDR1 SQVTM and CDR2 ANQGSEA come from the germline V gene. V shed 1 base, J shed 5 bases, and the junction held 5 bases outside the gene matches. The length of the CDR3 is 14 residues. The CDR3 DNA sequence: TGCAGCGTTGAAGTAGCGGGAGGTCGGGACGAGCAGTACTTC. It is translated as CSVEVAGGRDEQYF.

The chain recombines TRBV2 with TRBJ2-1; no definite D call. V lost 8 bases and J lost 7, with 9 bases in between. Germline values: CDR1 SNHLY, CDR2 FYNNEI. The CDR3 loop spans 11 amino acids. CDR3 loop: CASSPQNEQFF. In nucleotides, the CDR3 is TGTGCCAGCTCCCCCCAGAATGAGCAGTTCTTC.

This clonotype is termed medium-sized. This chain joins TRBV5-1 and TRBJ2-7; D remains ambiguous. Germline loops: CDR1 SGHRS, CDR2 YFSETQ. The V and J ends lost 7 bases and 2 bases respectively, with 10 bases between them. The CDR3 has 12 residues. In DNA, the CDR3 is TGCGCCAGCGGCACAGAGACCTACGAGCAGTACTTC. This translates into CASGTETYEQYF.

This clonotype ranks as medium-sized. The chain is built from TRBV19 and TRBJ1-1; no definite D call. The germline CDR1 and CDR2 sequences are LNHDA and SQIVND (reference sequence). The V end lost 1 base, the J end lost 7 bases, and 7 bases lay between the germline ends. The CDR3 is made up of 12 amino acids. CDR3 protein: CASSIGGNEAFF. The CDR3 DNA is TGTGCCAGTAGTATAGGCGGGAATGAAGCTTTCTTT. Supplemented by reference TRBV19 and TRBJ1-1, the full variable domain reads DGGITQSPKYLFRKEGQNVTLSCEQNLNHDAMYWYRQDPGQGLRLIYYSQIVNDFQKGDIAEGYSVSREKKESFPLTVTSAQKNPTAFYLCASSIGGNEAFFGQGTRLTVV.

This chain joins TRBV5-1 and TRBJ1-6, with unresolved D. The V gene's germline CDR1 is SGHRS and CDR2 YFSETQ. Trimming took 0 bases from V and 9 from J, leaving 7 bases between them. The CDR3 extends over 13 amino acids. The CDR3: CASSLEGGSPLHF. The CDR3 region has the DNA TGCGCCAGCAGCTTGGAGGGCGGTTCACCCCTCCACTTT.

This clonotype came up many times. V and J are TRBV24-1 and TRBJ1-1; 7 bases agree with TRBD1. The germline gives CDR1 KGHDR, CDR2 SFDVKD. V shed 7 bases, J shed 0 bases, and the junction held 19 bases outside the gene matches. The CDR3 runs to 19 residues. CDR3 nucleotides: TGTGCCACCAGCCGGAGGGTCTTAAGGGGGCAGAAAATGAACACTGAAGCTTTCTTT. Encoded protein: CATSRRVLRGQKMNTEAFF.

By proportion, this clonotype is medium-sized (0.01 to 0.1%). The V and J genes are TRBV29-1 and TRBJ2-3; D ambiguous. Trimming shortened V by 4 bases and J by 5 bases, and 4 bases separated the two germline ends. Per germline, CDR1 SQVTM and CDR2 ANQGSEA. This CDR3 spans 10 amino acids. The CDR3 DNA follows: TGCAGCGTTGTTTTAGATACGCAGTATTTT. Translating it yields CSVVLDTQYF.

This clonotype was recorded only once. The V gene is TRBV20-1, the J gene TRBJ1-5, with D uncertain. Germline V CDR1 and CDR2: DFQATT, SNEGSKA (reference sequence). The CDR3 length is 13 residues. With 3 bases removed from V and 3 bases from J, the gap between germline ends came to 9 bases. CDR3 loop: CSASGLHNQPQHF. CDR3 in DNA: TGCAGTGCTAGCGGACTTCACAATCAGCCCCAGCATTTT.

This clonotype was counted many times. This chain joins TRBV21-1 and TRBJ2-5; no check of the table's D call, TRBD2, against the DNA was made. TRBV21-1 is a documented pseudogene. The CDR3 is 22 amino acids. In DNA, the CDR3 is TGTGCCAGCAGCAACGGACTAGCGGGTTACCAACGCAAAAATCAGACTGTGGAGACCCAGTACTTC. Translating it yields CASSNGLAGYQRKNQTVETQYF.

This sequence joins TRBV27 and TRBJ2-4; D possibly corresponds to TRBD1 (7 bases). The CDR3 is 15 amino acids. From germline, CDR1 is MNHEY and CDR2 SMNVEV (reference sequence). The V end was cut by 6 bases, the J end by 0 bases, with 12 bases between. The CDR3: CASRRDSLAKNIQYF. The CDR3, as DNA: TGTGCCAGCAGGCGGGACAGTCTAGCCAAAAACATTCAGTACTTC.

This clonotype was found many times. The rearrangement links TRBV6-5 to TRBJ1-6, with a possible D match to TRBD1 (6 bases). Trimming shortened V by 7 bases and J by 7 bases, and 14 bases separated the two germline ends. The CDR3 loop spans 14 amino acids. Germline CDR1 and CDR2: MNHEY and SVGAGI. This CDR3 is CASTQRQGNSPLHF. CDR3 DNA sequence: TGTGCCAGCACGCAGAGGCAGGGGAATTCACCCCTCCACTTT.

By proportion, this clonotype is medium-sized. The chain recombines TRBV27 with TRBJ1-2; a possible D gene is TRBD1 (5 bases). Germline V lookup: CDR1 MNHEY, CDR2 SMNVEV (reference sequence). This CDR3 comprises 9 residues. The V and J ends lost 10 bases and 8 bases respectively, with 8 bases between them. CDR3 sequence reads: CATGSGYTF. The CDR3 bases are TGTGCCACAGGGTCCGGCTACACCTTC.

This clonotype was seen a few times. The chain links TRBV6-5 to TRBJ2-4; D uncertain. V lost 10 bases to trimming and J lost 1 base, with 14 bases between them. The germline V gene encodes CDR1 MNHEY and CDR2 SVGAGI. The CDR3 sequence is 14 residues long. The CDR3 is CANPVMRAKNIQYF. In DNA form, the CDR3 reads TGTGCCAACCCGGTGATGCGGGCCAAAAACATTCAGTACTTC.

This clonotype was seen a handful of times. The gene calls are TRBV6-2 or TRBV6-3 and TRBJ2-7, with D hard to call. Germline V CDR1 and CDR2: MNHEY, SVGEGT. Trimming removed 4 bases from V and 0 bases from J, with 10 bases in between. The CDR3 is made up of 14 amino acids. CDR3 in amino acids: CASSLKLSSYEQYF. CDR3 in DNA: TGTGCCAGCAGTTTAAAATTAAGCTCCTACGAGCAGTACTTC.

This clonotype has only a few counts. The chain employs TRBV6-6 and TRBJ2-5; 7 bases fit TRBD1. CDR3 length equals 14 residues. The junction had 9 bases not matched to a gene; V was cut back by 6 bases and J by 5 bases. Germline V lookup: CDR1 MNHNY, CDR2 SVGAGI (reference sequence). CDR3 residues: CASSPGGFGETQYF. Here the CDR3 DNA reads TGTGCCAGCAGCCCAGGGGGTTTCGGGGAGACCCAGTACTTC.

This clonotype was picked up one time. The V call is TRBV5-1, the J call TRBJ1-2; D remains unclear. The CDR3 is made up of 17 amino acids. Germline V gives CDR1 SGHRS, CDR2 YFSETQ. Trimming took 2 bases from V and 7 from J, leaving 24 bases between them. Written as DNA, the CDR3 is TGCGCCAGCAGCTTTAACCCGCCCGGCAGTAGGAGGAGTGGCTACACCTTC. Its translation: CASSFNPPGSRRSGYTF. Supplemented by reference TRBV5-1 and TRBJ1-2, the full variable domain reads KAGVTQTPRYLIKTRGQQVTLSCSPISGHRSVSWYQQTPGQGLQFLFEYFSETQRNKGNFPGRFSGRQFSNSRSEMNVSTLELGDSALYLCASSFNPPGSRRSGYTFGSGTRLTVV.

Of note for this clonotype: Compared with germline, one end of the junction differs, possibly owing to a read error. The chain carries TRBV15 and TRBJ2-1, with a weak D call TRBD1 (6 bases). CDR3 length: 14 amino acids. The germline gives CDR1 LNHNV, CDR2 YYDKDF (reference sequence). CDR3 amino acids: CATSRDRWNNEQFF. CDR3 sequence (DNA): TGTGCCACCAGCCGAGACAGGTGGAACAATGAGCAGTTCTTC.

This clonotype has only a few counts. The J gene is TRBJ2-3, the V gene TRBV12-3 or TRBV12-4, with a weak D call TRBD2 (5 bases). This CDR3 has 13 residues. The V and J ends lost 8 bases and 2 bases respectively, with 11 bases between them. The CDR3, as DNA: TGTGCCAGCTGCGCGGGTCTCACAGATACGCAGTATTTT. Residues: CASCAGLTDTQYF.

Judged by abundance, this clonotype is large. The chain carries TRBV5-4 and TRBJ2-2; D unresolved. V was clipped by 0 bases and J by 0 bases, with 9 bases between them. This CDR3 spans 16 amino acids. In germline, CDR1 is SGHNT, CDR2 YYREEE (reference sequence). The DNA of the CDR3 is TGTGCCAGCAGCTTGGATAAAGACGCGAACACCGGGGAGCTGTTTTTT. It yields the protein CASSLDKDANTGELFF.

This clonotype was seen repeatedly, ten times or more. The gene calls are TRBV15 and TRBJ2-7; no clear D gene. This CDR3 is 12 amino acids long. The germline V gene has CDR1 LNHNV and CDR2 YYDKDF (reference sequence). V lost 2 bases, J lost 6 bases, and 8 bases lay in between. Written as DNA, the CDR3 is TGTGCCACCAGCAGATTAGGCGGCGAGCAGTACTTC. This encodes CATSRLGGEQYF.

Relative to its sample, this clonotype is medium-sized. The rearrangement uses TRBV7-9 and TRBJ1-1, with a weak D call TRBD1 (5 bases). CDR1 and CDR2 (germline): SEHNR, FQNEAQ (reference sequence). CDR3 length: 13 amino acids. Trimming removed 5 bases from V and 11 bases from J, with 18 bases in between. The CDR3 reads CASSLGLRGYAFF. The CDR3 bases are TGTGCCAGCAGCCTCGGACTCCGGGGGTACGCTTTCTTT.

Written as DNA, the CDR3 is TGCAGCGGTGGCCCCACAGATACGCAGTATTTT. As protein: CSGGPTDTQYF. This sequence joins TRBV29-1 and TRBJ2-3; D is unresolved. The CDR3 is made up of 11 amino acids. Germline CDR1 is SQVTM and CDR2 is ANQGSEA. Deletions cut 7 bases from V and 2 bases from J, with 7 bases between.

This clonotype was detected many times. The chain has TRBV3-1 and TRBJ2-3; 9 nucleotides agree with TRBD2. Germline-derived CDR1 and CDR2 are LGHDT and YNNKEL (reference sequence). The CDR3 consists of 15 residues. V trimming: 1 base; J trimming: 5 bases; junction bases outside the gene matches: 4. CDR3 sequence (DNA): TGTGCCAGCAGCCAAGGCGGGAGGGCCGGAGATACGCAGTATTTT. This encodes CASSQGGRAGDTQYF.

At least ten counts were recorded for this clonotype. The chain couples TRBV4-3 to TRBJ1-1; D unresolved. V was pared by 0 bases and J by 7 bases, with 9 bases between. The length of the CDR3 is 13 residues. Per the germline V gene, CDR1 is LGHNA and CDR2 is YSLEER. Written as DNA, the CDR3 is TGCGCCAGCAGCCAAGATGTCCTGAATGAAGCTTTCTTT. Amino acid sequence: CASSQDVLNEAFF.